This TCR beta chain was sequenced in a study of tissue T cells after allogeneic stem cell transplantation. Details on this clone: Mouse gene names apply. The CDR3 end is not reached by the read, which stops 1 residue before it; the germline J gene fills it in.

Libraries were prepared by immunoSEQ multiplex PCR; TCRdb keeps only in-frame clonotypes and omits some of them. The data show several thousand clones, roughly 42% seen once. Deletions cut 0 bases from V and 0 bases from J, with 6 bases between. CDR1 NSQYPW and CDR2 LRSPGD come from the germline V gene (reference sequence). This CDR3 is built from 15 residues. This sample's time point: mouse harvest day 14 after allogeneic transplant. Tail vein injection delivered 10^7 T-cell-depleted bone marrow cells and 10^6 splenic CD5+ T cells. Tissues came from B6→BALB/c major-mismatch GVHD mice at day 7 or 14. The rearrangement joins TRBV1 to TRBJ2-1, with D hard to call. The sequence came from a female BALB/c mouse given C57BL/6 T cells with graft-versus-host disease after an allogeneic hematopoietic cell transplant. Sequencing was done on a sample of lymph node tissue. The part of the CDR3 DNA that was read is TGCACCTGCAGTGCAGATCCGGGTAACTATGCTGAGCAGTTC. This sequence encodes CTCSADPGNYAEQF. The whole CDR3 sequence reads CTCSADPGNYAEQFF.